The 25 T cell receptor beta chains reported below all come from one sample, sequenced in a study of T cell responses to AZD1222 COVID-19 vaccine (dated by TCRdb to the early 2020s). According to the study, the label for this sample's time point signals: baseline before first vaccination. Libraries were constructed by the immunoSEQ multiplex PCR assay. TCRdb retrieved this table from immuneACCESS and kept in-frame rearrangements only. Not all clones are present; in checked studies, unresolved V genes account for under half, and no reason is known for the remainder. This sample is represented by 120,000 or so clones; over 75% of them were singletons. Approximately 6.6% of the sample is held by the ten biggest clonotypes. This specimen consisted of peripheral blood, obtained on day 0 of AZD1222 vaccination. The receptors here all came from an adult in good health.

The V and J genes are TRBV7-2 and TRBJ1-5; 8 bases are a match to TRBD1. The trim removed 4 bases at V and 4 bases at J, leaving 6 bases unmatched. The CDR3 is 15 amino acids. CDR1 SGHTA and CDR2 FQGNSA come from the germline V gene. CDR3 nucleotides: TGTGCCAGCAGCTCTGCCTGGGACAGGAATCAGCCCCAGCATTTT. This encodes CASSSAWDRNQPQHF.

This clone has only one observation. This chain joins TRBV7-9 and TRBJ2-7; 12 bases are a match to TRBD1. Germline-derived CDR1 and CDR2 are SEHNR and FQNEAQ (reference sequence). The CDR3 is 16 amino acids. V lost 5 bases, J lost 5 bases, and 10 bases stayed unmatched. The CDR3 DNA reads as TGTGCCAGCAGCACCATACCGGGACAGGGGGCCGACGAGCAGTACTTC. The encoded protein is CASSTIPGQGADEQYF.

V usage is TRBV19 and J usage is TRBJ1-1; tentative D call: TRBD1 (5 bases). Trimming stripped 2 bases from V and 5 bases from J, with 15 bases between. Looked up from germline, CDR1 is LNHDA and CDR2 is SQIVND (reference sequence). CDR3 size: 15 residues. CDR3 coding DNA: TGTGCCAGTAGTATAAAGTCCCAGGGAGGGACTGAAGCTTTCTTT. This encodes CASSIKSQGGTEAFF.

V is TRBV9 and J is TRBJ1-1; tentatively, D is TRBD1 (5 bases). The germline V gene has CDR1 SGDLS and CDR2 YYNGEE. Trimming pared 4 bases from V and 1 base from J, leaving 11 bases between. CDR3 length equals 14 residues. CDR3 residues: CASSPGGENTEAFF. In DNA form, the CDR3 reads TGTGCCAGCAGCCCCGGGGGAGAGAACACTGAAGCTTTCTTT.

This chain uses TRBV5-1 with TRBJ2-5; D is uncertain. Germline lookup yields CDR1 SGHRS and CDR2 YFSETQ. With 0 bases removed from V and 7 bases from J, the gap between germline ends came to 16 bases. This CDR3 region has 15 residues. The DNA for the CDR3 is TGCGCCAGCAGCTTGGGTGGGCGCCGTGAAGGGACCCAGTACTTC. Translating it yields CASSLGGRREGTQYF. Drawing the rest from reference TRBV5-1 and TRBJ2-5, the complete variable domain is KAGVTQTPRYLIKTRGQQVTLSCSPISGHRSVSWYQQTPGQGLQFLFEYFSETQRNKGNFPGRFSGRQFSNSRSEMNVSTLELGDSALYLCASSLGGRREGTQYFGPGTRLLVL.

This clone was seen a handful of times. The chain uses TRBV7-9 and TRBJ2-7; perhaps D is TRBD1 or TRBD2 (5 bases each). The V gene's germline CDR1 is SEHNR and CDR2 FQNEAQ (reference sequence). This CDR3 has 15 amino acids. The V gene lost 3 bases and the J gene lost 6 bases, with 18 bases spanning the gap. The CDR3 sequence: CASSFEGTAGAEQYF. CDR3 coding DNA: TGTGCCAGCAGCTTCGAGGGAACCGCCGGGGCCGAGCAGTACTTC.

V usage is TRBV5-1 and J usage is TRBJ2-3; 7 bases line up with TRBD1. The germline V gene encodes CDR1 SGHRS and CDR2 YFSETQ. J gave up 6 bases and V 2 bases, and 12 bases lay outside the gene matches. The CDR3 consists of 16 residues. The CDR3 DNA reads TGCGCCAGCAGCTTATCCGGACAGGCCCAGGTGGATACGCAGTATTTT. This gives the protein CASSLSGQAQVDTQYF.

The chain links TRBV14 to TRBJ2-7; 9 bases align to TRBD1. Germline V CDR1 and CDR2: SGHDN, FVKESK. The CDR3 spans 14 residues. V lost 0 bases to trimming and J lost 5 bases; unmatched junction nucleotides: 2. DNA of the CDR3: TGTGCCAGCAGCCAAGACTGGGACAGGGACGAGCAGTACTTC. It specifies CASSQDWDRDEQYF.

The V call is TRBV9, the J call TRBJ1-2; weak D call: TRBD1 (5 bases). Trimming left V 3 bases short and J 3 bases short, with 24 bases between. The CDR3 spans 18 residues. The germline V gene encodes CDR1 SGDLS and CDR2 YYNGEE. The DNA of the CDR3 is TGTGCCAGCAGCGAGGGGCCCTCACCGGGACTCTGGGACTATGGCTACACCTTC. Its translation is CASSEGPSPGLWDYGYTF.

This chain links TRBV7-8 with TRBJ2-1, with 8 bases matching TRBD1. V dropped 5 bases and J dropped 10; count of bases not matched to a gene: 7. CDR1 is SGHVS and CDR2 is FQNEAQ in the germline V gene. The CDR3 is made up of 13 amino acids. The CDR3 DNA reads as TGTGCCAGCAGCCGGGACAGGCCGAGCGAGCAGTTCTTC. It encodes CASSRDRPSEQFF.

Only a few counts were recorded for this clone. Other nucleotide sequences from this sample produce the same CDR3. The chain couples TRBV15 to TRBJ1-6, with D unclear. Trimming removed 3 bases from V and 7 bases from J, with 4 bases in between. Germline lookup yields CDR1 LNHNV and CDR2 YYDKDF (reference sequence). CDR3 length: 12 amino acids. CDR3 nucleotide sequence: TGTGCCACCAGCAGCGAAAATTCACCCCTCCACTTT. This sequence encodes CATSSENSPLHF.

The genes are TRBV6-5 and TRBJ2-2; the D call may be TRBD1 or TRBD2 (5 bases each). This CDR3 spans 15 amino acids. The V and J ends lost 7 bases and 0 bases respectively, with 12 bases between them. CDR1 and CDR2 from the germline V gene are MNHEY and SVGAGI. DNA of the CDR3: TGTGCCAGCACGGCCGGGACCGCGAACACCGGGGAGCTGTTTTTT. Translating it yields CASTAGTANTGELFF.

The CDR3: CASSEGPGAFF. CDR3 nucleotides: TGTGCCAGCAGTGAAGGACCTGGAGCTTTCTTT. The chain joins TRBV6-1 to TRBJ1-1; unclear D gene. The CDR3 extends over 11 amino acids. Germline CDR1 is MNHNS and CDR2 is SASEGT. V lost 1 base, J lost 10 bases, and 7 bases lay in between.

The CDR3 sequence is CSVRGQGTGNQPQHF. The CDR3 region has the DNA TGCAGCGTCCGGGGACAGGGAACGGGCAATCAGCCCCAGCATTTT. This chain links TRBV29-1 with TRBJ1-5; TRBD1 aligns across 9 bases. This CDR3 has 15 amino acids. The germline gives CDR1 SQVTM, CDR2 ANQGSEA. The junction had 8 bases not matched to a gene; V was cut back by 6 bases and J by 2 bases.

The V gene is TRBV7-7, the J gene TRBJ2-7, with 12 bases matching TRBD1. The CDR3 sequence is 15 residues long. The V gene's germline CDR1 is SSHAT and CDR2 FNYEAQ (reference sequence). V trimming: 3 bases; J trimming: 2 bases; junction bases outside the gene matches: 2. CDR3 DNA sequence: TGTGCCAGCAGCTTGGGACAGGGGGCCGCCTACGAGCAGTACTTC. Protein: CASSLGQGAAYEQYF.

The chain recombines TRBV4-1 with TRBJ2-7; no reliable D call. The V end was cut by 0 bases, the J end by 2 bases, with 11 bases between. There are 15 residues in the CDR3. Germline CDR1 is MGHRA and CDR2 is YSYEKL. CDR3 amino acids: CASSQDPQNPYEQYF. For the CDR3, the DNA is TGCGCCAGCAGCCAAGATCCCCAGAACCCCTACGAGCAGTACTTC.

V usage is TRBV24-1 and J usage is TRBJ1-3; D gene uncertain. This CDR3 comprises 14 residues. From germline, CDR1 is KGHDR and CDR2 SFDVKD. The V end lost 6 bases, the J end lost 2 bases, and 10 bases lay between the germline ends. CDR3 in DNA: TGTGCCACCAGTCGAAGGGTGGCTGGAAACACCATATATTTT. It encodes CATSRRVAGNTIYF.

This chain joins TRBV7-9 and TRBJ1-2; tentatively, D is TRBD1 (5 bases). The length of the CDR3 is 13 residues. The germline CDR1 and CDR2 sequences are SEHNR and FQNEAQ (reference sequence). Trimming stripped 5 bases from V and 6 bases from J, with 13 bases between. This chain's CDR3 is CASSRTRENGYTF. CDR3 sequence (DNA): TGTGCCAGCAGCAGAACCAGGGAAAATGGCTACACCTTC.

V and J are TRBV12-5 and TRBJ2-2, with D unclear. The V end lost 1 base, the J end lost 6 bases, and 3 bases lay between the germline ends. The length of the CDR3 is 12 residues. CDR1 LGHNT and CDR2 FRNRAP come from the germline V gene. The CDR3 protein is CASGLGAGELFF. As DNA, the CDR3 is TGTGCTAGTGGTTTGGGGGCCGGGGAGCTGTTTTTT. Drawing the rest from reference TRBV12-5 and TRBJ2-2, the complete variable domain is DARVTQTPRHKVTEMGQEVTMRCQPILGHNTVFWYRQTMMQGLELLAYFRNRAPLDDSGMPKDRFSAEMPDATLATLKIQPSEPRDSAVYFCASGLGAGELFFGEGSRLTVL.

CDR3 bases: TGTGCCAGCAGTCCAGGGGATGGGTATGGCTACACCTTC. It codes for CASSPGDGYGYTF. This rearrangement joins TRBV28 to TRBJ1-2, with a possible D match to TRBD1 (6 bases). The CDR3 has 13 residues. V was cut by 5 bases and J by 5 bases, with 12 bases left in between. Germline CDR1 and CDR2: MDHEN and SYDVKM.

CDR3 protein: CASSIGAMNTEAFF. CDR3 coding DNA: TGTGCCAGTAGTATTGGGGCTATGAACACTGAAGCTTTCTTT. The chain is built from TRBV19 and TRBJ1-1; D might be TRBD1 (5 bases). With 3 bases removed from V and 0 bases from J, the gap between germline ends came to 8 bases. From germline, CDR1 is LNHDA and CDR2 SQIVND (reference sequence). The CDR3 contains 14 residues.

The V gene is TRBV7-8, the J gene TRBJ1-1, with 8 nucleotides matching TRBD1. CDR1 is SGHVS and CDR2 is FQNEAQ in the germline V gene. J was trimmed by 1 base and V by 4 bases; bases with no gene match: 2. CDR3 length: 14 amino acids. The chain's CDR3 is CASSSQGGNTEAFF. DNA of the CDR3: TGTGCCAGCAGCTCACAGGGGGGGAACACTGAAGCTTTCTTT.

The chain links TRBV5-1 to TRBJ2-2; D possibly corresponds to TRBD2 (7 bases). The germline V gene has CDR1 SGHRS and CDR2 YFSETQ. The CDR3 contains 16 residues. Deletions cut 0 bases from V and 5 bases from J, with 14 bases between. CDR3 coding DNA: TGCGCCAGCAGCTTGGTCTCAGGGGAGGGAACCGGGGAGCTGTTTTTT. Translation gives CASSLVSGEGTGELFF.

This clone was detected only once. This rearrangement joins TRBV5-5 to TRBJ2-7; D is possibly TRBD2 (5 bases). The CDR3 is made up of 13 amino acids. Germline CDR1 is SGHKS and CDR2 is YYEKEE (reference sequence). The V gene lost 6 bases and the J gene lost 8 bases, with 18 bases spanning the gap. The CDR3 nucleotides read TGTGCCAGCACCATGAGGGTGTGGGAAAAGCAGTACTTC. Protein sequence: CASTMRVWEKQYF.

The CDR3 region is CASSLRTGHTNEKLFF. In DNA form, the CDR3 reads TGTGCCAGCAGCTTGCGGACAGGACACACTAATGAAAAACTGTTTTTT. V gene TRBV7-8 combines with J gene TRBJ1-4; 7 positions agree with TRBD1. CDR3 length: 16 amino acids. CDR1 is SGHVS, CDR2 FQNEAQ, per germline. V shed 3 bases and J 2 bases; nucleotides not matched to a gene: 6. Full variable domain (rest looked up from reference TRBV7-8 and TRBJ1-4): GAGVSQSPRYKVAKRGQDVALRCDPISGHVSLFWYQQALGQGPEFLTYFQNEAQLDKSGLPSDRFFAERPEGSVSTLKIQRTQQEDSAVYLCASSLRTGHTNEKLFFGSGTQLSVL.